Sequencing of this T cell receptor beta chain was carried out in a study of PD-1 blockade in mismatch repair-deficient tumors. The data were produced by immunoSEQ multiplex PCR, yet TCRdb's version contains in-frame clones alone and is incomplete. The repertoire holds tens of thousands of clones, with about 85% as singletons. Sequences were derived from peripheral blood, sampled 12 weeks after starting pembrolizumab. The TCR comes from an adult with mismatch repair-deficient cancer.

The CDR3 DNA follows: TGTGCCAGCACCCAAAGGGGAGGGGACGGCTATGGCTACACCTTC. This sequence encodes CASTQRGGDGYGYTF. The rearrangement uses TRBV6-1 and TRBJ1-2, with a tentative D call TRBD1 (5 bases). V lost 7 bases and J lost 4, with 19 bases in between. Germline V gene sequence: CDR1 MNHNS, CDR2 SASEGT. The CDR3 is 15 amino acids.